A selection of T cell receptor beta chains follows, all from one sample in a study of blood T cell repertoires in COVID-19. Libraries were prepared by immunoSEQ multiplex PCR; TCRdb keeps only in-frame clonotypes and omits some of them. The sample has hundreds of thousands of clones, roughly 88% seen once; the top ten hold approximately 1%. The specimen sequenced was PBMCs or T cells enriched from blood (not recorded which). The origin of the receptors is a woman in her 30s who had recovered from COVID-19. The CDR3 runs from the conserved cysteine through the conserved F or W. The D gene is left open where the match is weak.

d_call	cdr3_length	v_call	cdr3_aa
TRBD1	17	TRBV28	CASSFIRQGATLDGYTF
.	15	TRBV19	CASSIVPDERETQYF
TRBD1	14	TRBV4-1	CASSPGQGGYEQYF
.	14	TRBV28	CASSLRAANYGYTF
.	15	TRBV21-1	CASSKDSSSTDTQYF
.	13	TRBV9	CASSEKLAKTQYF
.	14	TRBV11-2	CASSLVSGRETQYF
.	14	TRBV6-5	CASSYSRGGDEAFF
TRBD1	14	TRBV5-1	CASSPPTGTYEQYF
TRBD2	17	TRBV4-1	CASSQEGAGRLYNEQFF
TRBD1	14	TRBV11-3	CASSPRDRVNEQFF
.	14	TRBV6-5	CASSYGGANYGYTF
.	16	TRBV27	CASSLSRTARTDTQYF
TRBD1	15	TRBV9	CASSAGTGGVYEQYF
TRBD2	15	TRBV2	CASSVTAGGTDTQYF
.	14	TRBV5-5	CASSLDLGSEKLFF
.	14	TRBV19	CASSIRDKREKLFF
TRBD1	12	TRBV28	CASSGGQRGYTF
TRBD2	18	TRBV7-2	CASSLVLKLAGTINEQFF
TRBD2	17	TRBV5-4	CASGRESLAGVLYEQYF
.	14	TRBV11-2	CASSLGITGNEQFF
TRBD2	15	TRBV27	CASRSLAGIPYEQYF
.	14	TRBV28	CASSSPTAPYEQYF
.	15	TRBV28	CASSLGGATNEKLFF
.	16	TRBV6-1	CASSETLPRGVYGYTF
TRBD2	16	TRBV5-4	CASSLGLAGATNEQFF
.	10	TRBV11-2	CASSSDLLLF
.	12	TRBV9	CASSLYRDGYTF
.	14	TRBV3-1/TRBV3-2	CASSHSSPRGEAFF
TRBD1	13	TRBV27	CASSPQGAGGYTF
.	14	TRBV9	CASSVDGGGNTIYF
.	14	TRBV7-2	CASSLTQAAGTQYF
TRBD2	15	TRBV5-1	CASSPSGGATNEQFF
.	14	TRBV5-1	CASSLGSLTDTQYF
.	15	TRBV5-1	CASSNRELGADTQYF
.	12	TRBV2	CASNGAQETQYF
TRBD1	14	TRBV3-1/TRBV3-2	CASSVTGQYNEQFF
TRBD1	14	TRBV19	CASGEQQGNYGYTF
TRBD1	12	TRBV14	CASSEDRRSYTF
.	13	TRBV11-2	CASSRAGPDTQYF
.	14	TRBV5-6	CASSLTGSGNTIYF